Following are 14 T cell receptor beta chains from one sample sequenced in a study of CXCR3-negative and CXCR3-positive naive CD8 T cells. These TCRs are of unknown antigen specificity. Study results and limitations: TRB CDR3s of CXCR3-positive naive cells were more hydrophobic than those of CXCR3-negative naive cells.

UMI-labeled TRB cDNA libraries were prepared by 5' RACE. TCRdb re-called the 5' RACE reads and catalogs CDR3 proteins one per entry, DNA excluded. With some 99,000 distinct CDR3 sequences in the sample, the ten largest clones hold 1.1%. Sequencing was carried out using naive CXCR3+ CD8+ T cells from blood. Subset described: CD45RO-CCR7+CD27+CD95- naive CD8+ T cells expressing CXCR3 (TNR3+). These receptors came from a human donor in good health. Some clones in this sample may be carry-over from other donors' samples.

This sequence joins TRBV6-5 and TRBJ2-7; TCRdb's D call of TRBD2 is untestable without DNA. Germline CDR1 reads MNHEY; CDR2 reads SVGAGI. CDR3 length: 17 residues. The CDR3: CASSYSTPSSIGYEQYF.

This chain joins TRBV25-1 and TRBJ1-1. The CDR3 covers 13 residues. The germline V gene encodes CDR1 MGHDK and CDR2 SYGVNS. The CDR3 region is CASSEPKRQDAFF.

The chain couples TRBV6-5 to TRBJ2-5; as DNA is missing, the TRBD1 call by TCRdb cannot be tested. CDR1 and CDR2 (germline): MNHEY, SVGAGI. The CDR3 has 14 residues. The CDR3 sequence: CASRVGTGFETQYF.

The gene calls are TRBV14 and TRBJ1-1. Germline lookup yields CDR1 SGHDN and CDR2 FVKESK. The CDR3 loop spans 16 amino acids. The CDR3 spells CASSQDLETMNTEAFF. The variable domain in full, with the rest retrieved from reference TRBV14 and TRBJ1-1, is EAGVTQFPSHSVIEKGQTVTLRCDPISGHDNLYWYRRVMGKEIKFLLHFVKESKQDESGMPNNRFLAERTGGTYSTLKVQPAELEDSGVYFCASSQDLETMNTEAFFGQGTRLTVV.

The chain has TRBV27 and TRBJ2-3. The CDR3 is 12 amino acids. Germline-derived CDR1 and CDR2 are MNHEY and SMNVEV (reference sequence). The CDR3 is CASSSPTDTQYF.

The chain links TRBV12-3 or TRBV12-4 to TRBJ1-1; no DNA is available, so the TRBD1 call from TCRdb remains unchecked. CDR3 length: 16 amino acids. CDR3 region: CASRDRLSNPNTEAFF.

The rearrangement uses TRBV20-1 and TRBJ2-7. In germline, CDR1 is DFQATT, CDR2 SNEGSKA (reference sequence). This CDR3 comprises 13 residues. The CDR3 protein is CSAREDDSYEQYF.

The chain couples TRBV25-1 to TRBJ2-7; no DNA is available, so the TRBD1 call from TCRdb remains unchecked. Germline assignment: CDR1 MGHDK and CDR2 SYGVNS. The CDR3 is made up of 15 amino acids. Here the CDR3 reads CASSEIDGAWGEQYF.

This CDR3 reads CASSQFVSSGANVLTF. This chain connects TRBV4-1 to TRBJ2-6. This CDR3 has 16 residues. Germline CDR1 MGHRA, CDR2 YSYEKL.

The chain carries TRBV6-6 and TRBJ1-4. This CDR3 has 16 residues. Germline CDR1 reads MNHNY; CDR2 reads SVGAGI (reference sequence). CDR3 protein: CASSYSLSAGNEKLFF.

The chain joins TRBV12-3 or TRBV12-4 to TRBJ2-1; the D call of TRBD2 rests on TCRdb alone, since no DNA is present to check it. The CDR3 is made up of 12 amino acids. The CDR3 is CASSPSGLVGFF.

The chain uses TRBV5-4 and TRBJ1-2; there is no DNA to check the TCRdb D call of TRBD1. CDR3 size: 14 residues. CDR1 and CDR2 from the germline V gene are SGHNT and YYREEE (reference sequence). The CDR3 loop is CASSNPTGLYGYTF.

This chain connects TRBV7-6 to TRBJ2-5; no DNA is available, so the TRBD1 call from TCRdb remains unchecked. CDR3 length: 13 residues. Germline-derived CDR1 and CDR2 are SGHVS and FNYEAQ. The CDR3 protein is CASSSDRVETQYF.

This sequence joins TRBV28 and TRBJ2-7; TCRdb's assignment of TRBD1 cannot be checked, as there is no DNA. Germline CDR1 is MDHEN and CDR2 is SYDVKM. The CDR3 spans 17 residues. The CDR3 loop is CASSSLTVTGPRGEQYF.